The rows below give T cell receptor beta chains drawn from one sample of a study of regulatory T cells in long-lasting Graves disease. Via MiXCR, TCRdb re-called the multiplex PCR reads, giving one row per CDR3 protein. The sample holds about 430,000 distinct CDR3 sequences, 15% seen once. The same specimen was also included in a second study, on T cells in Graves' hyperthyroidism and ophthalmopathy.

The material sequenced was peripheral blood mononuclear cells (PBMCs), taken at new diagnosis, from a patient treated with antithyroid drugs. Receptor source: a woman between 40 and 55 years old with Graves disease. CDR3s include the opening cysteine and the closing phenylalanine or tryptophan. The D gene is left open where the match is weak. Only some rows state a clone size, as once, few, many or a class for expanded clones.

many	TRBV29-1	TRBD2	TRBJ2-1	TGCAGCGGGAAAGCGGGAGGTCCTTACAATGAGCAGTTCTTC	CSGKAGGPYNEQFF
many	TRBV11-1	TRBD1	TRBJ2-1	TGTGCCAGCAGCTTAGTGGAGGTAGGGGGCGTCTACAATGAGCAGTTCTTC	CASSLVEVGGVYNEQFF
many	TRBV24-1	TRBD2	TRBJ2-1	TGTGCCACCAGTGCCCTTGAGGGTAGGGCTAGCGGCTCCTCCTACAATGAGCAGTTCTTC	CATSALEGRASGSSYNEQFF
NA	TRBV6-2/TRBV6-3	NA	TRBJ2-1	TGTGCCAGCAGTGAGGATCAGGGTATCCCGACTAGAAAGTTCTTC	CASSEDQGIPTRKFF
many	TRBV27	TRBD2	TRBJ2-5	TGTGCCAGCAGTTCGGGGACTAGCGAGACGGAGACCCAGTACTTC	CASSSGTSETETQYF
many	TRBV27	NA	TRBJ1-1	TGTGCCAGCAGTTTATCTCCAGACAGCAACACTGAAGCTTTCTTT	CASSLSPDSNTEAFF
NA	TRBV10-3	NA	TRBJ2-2	TGTGCCATCAGTGAGGTCCGGGCTGGCGGGGAGCTGTTTTTT	CAISEVRAGGELFF
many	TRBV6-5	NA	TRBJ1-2	TGTGCCAGCAGTTCCTTCGAGGGGGACTATGGCTACACCTTC	CASSSFEGDYGYTF
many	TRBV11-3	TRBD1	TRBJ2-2	TGTGCCAGCAGGGAGAGCCAGATCGGGACAGCTACGAACACCGGGGAGCTGTTTTTT	CASRESQIGTATNTGELFF
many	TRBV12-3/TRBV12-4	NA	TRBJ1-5	TGTGCCAGCAGTTGGACCGCGACCAATCAGCCCCAGCATTTT	CASSWTATNQPQHF
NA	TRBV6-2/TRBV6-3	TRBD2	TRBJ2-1	TGTGCCAGCAGACCCGGACTAGCGGGGCTACACAATGAGCAGTTCTTC	CASRPGLAGLHNEQFF
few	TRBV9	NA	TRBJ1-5	TGTGCCAGCAGCGCAGACAGGAACAATCAGCCCCAGCATTTT	CASSADRNNQPQHF
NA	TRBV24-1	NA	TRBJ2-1	TGTGCCACCAGTCTTGGGGCGAGGGGTTATGAGCAGTTCTTC	CATSLGARGYEQFF
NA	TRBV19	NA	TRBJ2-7	TGTGCCAGTAGTAGTCCCCGGGGGCAGGGGTTTGGAGACGAGCAGTACTTC	CASSSPRGQGFGDEQYF
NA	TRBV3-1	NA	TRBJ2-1	TGTGCCAGCAGCCAAGGACTAGTCCCCTACAATGAGCAGTTCTTC	CASSQGLVPYNEQFF
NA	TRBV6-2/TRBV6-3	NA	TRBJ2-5	TGTGCCAGCACAAACTCGGGGTCCGAGACCCAGTACTTC	CASTNSGSETQYF
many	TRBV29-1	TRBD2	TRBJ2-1	TGCAGCGTTAAAAGACTAGCGGAAAATGAGCAGTTCTTC	CSVKRLAENEQFF
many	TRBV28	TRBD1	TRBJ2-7	TGTGCCAGCGCGGACAGGATACCCTACGAGCAGTACTTC	CASADRIPYEQYF
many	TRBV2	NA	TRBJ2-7	TGTGCCAGCAGTACACTAAGTCCCGGGACGTACTTC	CASSTLSPGTYF
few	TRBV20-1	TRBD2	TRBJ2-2	TGCAGCGCGACTAGCGGGGACACCGGGGAGCTGTTTTTT	CSATSGDTGELFF
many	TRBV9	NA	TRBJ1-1	TGTGCCAGCAGCGTAGGAGGGGCCACTGAAGCTTTCTTT	CASSVGGATEAFF
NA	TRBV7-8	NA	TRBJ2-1	TGTGCCAGCAGCCGAATTGACAGATACAATGAGCAGTTCTTC	CASSRIDRYNEQFF
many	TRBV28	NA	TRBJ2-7	TGTGCCAGCACTCGGACGTCCCCCTACGAGCAGTACTTC	CASTRTSPYEQYF
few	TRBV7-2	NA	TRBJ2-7	TGTGCCAACAGCCCCGGTGGGTTCAGCTACGAGCAGTACTTC	CANSPGGFSYEQYF
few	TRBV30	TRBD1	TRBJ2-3	TGTGCCTGGAGTCCCATGGACAGGGGGCTTAGAGATACGCAGTATTTT	CAWSPMDRGLRDTQYF
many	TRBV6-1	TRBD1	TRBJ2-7	TGTGCCAGCCGCTCAAACCGGGACAGGGTCTACGAGCAGTACTTC	CASRSNRDRVYEQYF
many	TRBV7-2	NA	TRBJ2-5	TGTGCCAGCAGCTTTACTGTGGACGGGAAGTCGGAGACCCAGTACTTC	CASSFTVDGKSETQYF
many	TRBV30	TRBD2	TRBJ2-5	TGTGCCTGGAGTCGGGGAGCGGGAGGAGAGACCCAGTACTTC	CAWSRGAGGETQYF
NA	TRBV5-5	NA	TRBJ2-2	TGCGCCAGCAGCCAATCCGACACCGGGGAGCTGTTTTTT	CASSQSDTGELFF
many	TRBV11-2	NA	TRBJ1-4	TGTGCCAGCAGTCCCCCAGGGACTAATGAAAAACTGTTTTTT	CASSPPGTNEKLFF
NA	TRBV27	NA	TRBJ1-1	TGTGCCAGCAGTTCATACCTTGAAGCTTTCTTT	CASSSYLEAFF
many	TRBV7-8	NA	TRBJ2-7	TGTGCCAGCAGCTTAGCTTGGGTACACGAGCAGTACTTC	CASSLAWVHEQYF
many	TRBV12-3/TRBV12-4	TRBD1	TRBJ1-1	TGTGCCAGCAGTGCCCAAACGACAGGGGTCACTGAAGCTTTCTTT	CASSAQTTGVTEAFF
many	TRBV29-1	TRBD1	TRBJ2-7	TGCAGCGTTGAGGCGGACAGGGGTACATCCTACGAGCAGTACTTC	CSVEADRGTSYEQYF
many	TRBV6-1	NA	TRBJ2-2	TGTGCCAGCAGAGAAGGGTACACCGGGGAGCTGTTTTTT	CASREGYTGELFF
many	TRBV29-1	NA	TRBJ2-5	TGCAGCGTTGATATCGATGCGTTCCGAAGTCAAGAGACCCAGTACTTC	CSVDIDAFRSQETQYF
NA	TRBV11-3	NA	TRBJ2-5	TGTGCCAGCAGCGAGGTGGGGGCAGCCGAGACCCAGTACTTC	CASSEVGAAETQYF
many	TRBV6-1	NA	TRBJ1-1	TGTGCCAGCAGTGAACTTAGGCGCCGGAACACTGAAGCTTTCTTT	CASSELRRRNTEAFF
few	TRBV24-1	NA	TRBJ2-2	TGTGCCACCAGTGAAATCCTAGGGGCCGGGGAGCTGTTTTTT	CATSEILGAGELFF
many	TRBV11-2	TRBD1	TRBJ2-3	TGTGCCAGCAGTTCTACAGGGGGCAACACAGATACGCAGTATTTT	CASSSTGGNTDTQYF
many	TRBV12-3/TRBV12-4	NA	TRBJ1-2	TGTGCCAGCAGCACACAGGGAGTCCGATATGGCTACACCTTC	CASSTQGVRYGYTF
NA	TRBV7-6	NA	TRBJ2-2	TGTGCCAGCAGCTTAAGTCTTGGTTACACCGGGGAGCTGTTTTTT	CASSLSLGYTGELFF
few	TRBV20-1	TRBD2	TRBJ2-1	TGCAGTGTTCGCGGGAGGGACCACAATGAGCAGTTCTTC	CSVRGRDHNEQFF
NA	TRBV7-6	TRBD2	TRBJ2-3	TGTGCCAGCAGCTTGACTAGCGCTAGCACAGATACGCAGTATTTT	CASSLTSASTDTQYF
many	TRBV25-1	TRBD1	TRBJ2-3	TGTGCCAGCCGGCGACTACATCGACAGGGGGGTACGCAGTATTTT	CASRRLHRQGGTQYF
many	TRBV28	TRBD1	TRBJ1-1	TGTGCCAGCAGCCTAACAGGGGGCGGCACTGAAGCTTTCTTT	CASSLTGGGTEAFF
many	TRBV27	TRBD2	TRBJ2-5	TGTGCCAGCAGTCCCTGGACTAGCGGGAGTAGGGAGACCCAGTACTTC	CASSPWTSGSRETQYF
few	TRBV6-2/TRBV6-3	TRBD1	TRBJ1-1	TGTGCCAGCAGTTCTACAGGGGGCTACGGTGGTGAAGCTTTCTTT	CASSSTGGYGGEAFF
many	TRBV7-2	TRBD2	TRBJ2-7	TGTGCCAGCAGCACCGGGACTAGCGTATCCTACGAGCAGTACTTC	CASSTGTSVSYEQYF
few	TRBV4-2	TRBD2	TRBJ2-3	TGTGCCAGCAGCGAAAGCGGGACCCGCACAGATACGCAGTATTTT	CASSESGTRTDTQYF
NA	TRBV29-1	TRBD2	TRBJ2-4	TGCAGCGTTGAGGCGGGAGGGGGAAACATTCAGTACTTC	CSVEAGGGNIQYF
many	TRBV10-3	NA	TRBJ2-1	TGTGCCATCAGCTACTCCGGCCGGGATGAGCAGTTCTTC	CAISYSGRDEQFF
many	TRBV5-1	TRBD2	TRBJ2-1	TGCGCCAGCAGCTTGTACCCGGGAGGGAGCTACAATGAGCAGTTCTTC	CASSLYPGGSYNEQFF